A single sample is the source of the 2 T cell receptor beta chains below, sequenced in a study of blood T cell repertoires in COVID-19. The data were produced by immunoSEQ multiplex PCR, yet TCRdb's version contains in-frame clones alone and is incomplete. The sample has over 250,000 clones, just under 90% seen once. Sequencing was done on a sample of PBMCs or T cells enriched from blood (not recorded which). The receptors derive from a woman aged 55-70 years who had recovered from COVID-19.

This clone came up once. The junction departs from the called germline gene at one end, perhaps through a read error. This sequence joins TRBV7-7 and TRBJ1-3; D is unresolved. This CDR3 comprises 13 residues. Germline-derived CDR1 and CDR2 are SSHAT and FNYEAQ (reference sequence). The CDR3 sequence: CASSSHSGNTIYF. In DNA, the CDR3 is TGTGCTAGCAGCTCCCACTCTGGAAACACCATATATTTT.

V gene TRBV11-2 combines with J gene TRBJ1-4; D uncertain. The V gene lost 5 bases and the J gene lost 3 bases, with 13 bases spanning the gap. Germline assignment: CDR1 SGHAT and CDR2 FQNNGV. This CDR3 comprises 15 residues. CDR3 sequence: CASSPREGSNEKLFF. The CDR3 nucleotides are TGTGCCAGCAGCCCCCGGGAGGGTTCTAATGAAAAACTGTTTTTT.